This record covers a single T cell receptor (beta chain). The antigen is unknown. V was clipped by 8 bases and J by 3 bases, with 13 bases between them. CDR1 is LNHNV and CDR2 is YYDKDF in the germline V gene (reference sequence). This CDR3 comprises 14 residues. This specimen comes from a study of OX40 agonist ivuxolimab in advanced cancers. General study findings and limits: Both blood CD4+ and CD8+ T cells showed clonal growth by week 6 at 0.1 to 3.0 mg/kg.

The method was immunoSEQ multiplex PCR; TCRdb's version includes in-frame clones alone and lacks a portion of them. The sample lists around 55,000 clones, over 75% occurring once. Drawing of blood for sampling happened at baseline, at cycle 4 day 1, and at cycle 7 day 1. Sequenced material: CD4+ or CD8+ T cells sorted from blood, taken in a trial of the OX40 agonist ivuxolimab. The rearrangement uses TRBV15 and TRBJ1-4; D remains unclear. The source is an adult with an advanced solid tumor such as melanoma, head and neck, liver or kidney cancer. The CDR3 loop reads CATSRGKANEKLFF. The DNA of the CDR3 is TGTGCCACCTCTCGCGGGAAAGCTAATGAAAAACTGTTTTTT. Full variable domain (outside the CDR3, taken from reference TRBV15 and TRBJ1-4): DAMVIQNPRYQVTQFGKPVTLSCSQTLNHNVMYWYQQKSSQAPKLLFHYYDKDFNNEADTPDNFQSRRPNTSFCFLDIRSPGLGDTAMYLCATSRGKANEKLFFGSGTQLSVL.